The present TCR beta chain was sequenced within a study of neurological immune-mediated disorders. Study conclusions and caveats: Association with the multiple sclerosis repertoire cluster was not found for any clinical or MRI feature.

TCRdb reanalysed the 5' RACE reads using MiXCR and keeps one entry per CDR3 protein. The repertoire holds fewer than 85,000 distinct CDR3 sequences, with roughly 3.9% as singletons. CDR3 size: 16 residues. V shed 3 bases and J 1 base; nucleotides not matched to a gene: 8. Germline lookup yields CDR1 SGHDT and CDR2 YYEEEE. This clonotype was detected many times. What it recognizes is unknown. V usage is TRBV5-6 and J usage is TRBJ1-1, with 8 bases matching TRBD1. The sequence was obtained from a man aged 30 to 45 with multiple sclerosis. Sequencing input: PBMCs. The CDR3 region is CASSSVSGTGNTEAFF. CDR3 coding DNA: TGTGCCAGCAGCTCAGTCAGCGGGACAGGGAACACTGAAGCTTTCTTT. Complete variable domain (other parts from reference TRBV5-6 and TRBJ1-1): DAGVTQSPTHLIKTRGQQVTLRCSPKSGHDTVSWYQQALGQGPQFIFQYYEEEERQRGNFPDRFSGHQFPNYSSELNVNALLLGDSALYLCASSSVSGTGNTEAFFGQGTRLTVV.